This TCR beta chain was observed in a study of blood T cells in healthy people across ages. Study results and caveats: Older individuals had lower TCR beta diversity per million T cells (the decline was roughly linear).

Germline V gene sequence: CDR1 GTSNPN, CDR2 SVGIG (reference sequence). This CDR3 spans 14 amino acids. V was shortened by 0 bases and J by 6 bases, with 11 bases between the two germline ends. For the second PCR, which ran for roughly 6 to 12 cycles, a sample-barcoded 5' primer and a J-beta primer mix were used. Sequencing recovered at least 2.5 million CDR3-containing paired-end reads from each sample. MiXCR, run by TCRdb on the 5' RACE reads, gives a single entry per CDR3 protein. The sample yields approximately 850,000 distinct CDR3 sequences, under 45% seen once. Per sample, extraction of total RNA gave at least 5.5 micrograms in every case. Turning to this clonotype: Its antigen is unknown.

The sequence was obtained from a man between 60 and 75 years old in good health. This chain connects TRBV30 to TRBJ2-2, with D hard to call. What was sequenced was blood. CDR3 bases: TGTGCCTGGAGTGTTGTATTGGGGTCCGGGGAGCTGTTTTTT. This gives the protein CAWSVVLGSGELFF.